The 15 T cell receptor beta chains below all came from one sample that was sequenced in a study of cytomegalovirus exposure and HLA in healthy donors. PCR amplification relied on 60 Vbeta primers (plus 13 Jbeta primers). Libraries were prepared by immunoSEQ multiplex PCR; TCRdb keeps only in-frame clonotypes and omits some of them. Counted here are about 150,000 clones, roughly 90% occurring once; the ten biggest clones make up more than 0.5%. The sample consisted of PBMCs. The source of these receptors is a woman aged 40 to 55 in good health and CMV-seronegative.

The chain links TRBV7-3 to TRBJ2-1, with D perhaps TRBD2 (5 bases). Looked up from germline, CDR1 is SGHTA and CDR2 is FQGTGA. V dropped 5 bases and J dropped 4 bases, with 12 bases sitting between them. The CDR3 spans 14 residues. The CDR3 region has the DNA TGTGCCAGCAGCCAAACGACTAATTACAATGAGCAGTTCTTC. Its protein is CASSQTTNYNEQFF.

This clone was detected only a few times. J is TRBJ2-1 and V is TRBV6-6; 10 bases are shared with TRBD1. CDR1 and CDR2 (germline): MNHNY, SVGAGI (reference sequence). This CDR3 comprises 16 residues. J was trimmed by 2 bases and V by 8 bases; bases with no gene match: 9. CDR3 coding DNA: TGTGCCAGCCACGGGACAGGGGAAGGAACCTACAATGAGCAGTTCTTC. This encodes CASHGTGEGTYNEQFF.

The count of this clone is one. The chain uses TRBV29-1 and TRBJ2-7, with D perhaps TRBD2 (5 bases). CDR1 and CDR2 from the germline V gene are SQVTM and ANQGSEA. The CDR3 contains 13 residues. Trimming cost V 4 bases and J 2 bases, with 12 bases left between them. The CDR3 here is CSVGPAATYEQYF. In DNA, the CDR3 is TGCAGCGTTGGTCCAGCGGCCACCTACGAGCAGTACTTC.

This clone appeared a few times. The gene calls are TRBV29-1 and TRBJ2-4, with 7 bases matching TRBD1. CDR3 length: 14 amino acids. Looked up from germline, CDR1 is SQVTM and CDR2 is ANQGSEA. The ends lost 6 bases at V and 11 bases at J; junction bases unmatched: 16. The CDR3 spells CSVVGTARAYVQYF. CDR3 bases: TGCAGCGTCGTCGGGACAGCCCGAGCGTATGTTCAGTACTTC.

The chain uses TRBV10-3 and TRBJ2-7; 10 bases are a match to TRBD2. The CDR3 has 15 residues. Germline CDR1 is ENHRY and CDR2 is SYGVKD. After removal of 5 bases from V and 3 bases from J, the junction contained 7 bases not matched to a gene. CDR3 DNA: TGTGCCATCAGTCCCGCCCTAGCGGGAGTCTACGAGCAGTACTTC. Protein product: CAISPALAGVYEQYF.

The rearrangement links TRBV5-4 to TRBJ2-2; TRBD1 might be the D (5 bases). CDR3 size: 13 residues. V lost 1 base and J lost 6, with 7 bases in between. Germline V gene lookup returns CDR1 SGHNT and CDR2 YYREEE (reference sequence). The CDR3 DNA sequence: TGTGCCAGCAGCTTGTGGGGCGCCGGGGAGCTGTTTTTT. Amino acids: CASSLWGAGELFF.

The V call is TRBV21-1, the J call TRBJ2-3; the table's D call TRBD2 went unverified against the DNA. TRBV21-1 is annotated as a pseudogene. This CDR3 comprises 16 residues. CDR3 loop: CASTRLPGLRKDTQYF. CDR3 nucleotide sequence: TGTGCCAGCACCAGGCTTCCGGGACTCAGGAAAGATACGCAGTATTTT.

As regards this clone: Compared with germline, one end of the junction differs, possibly owing to a read error. The V call is TRBV7-2, the J call TRBJ1-1; D perhaps matches TRBD1 (5 bases). Germline CDR1 and CDR2: SGHTA and FQGNSA. The CDR3 is 15 residues long. CDR3: CASSLDKPMNTETFF. The DNA for the CDR3 is TGTGCCAGCAGCTTGGACAAGCCTATGAACACTGAAACTTTCTTT.

The chain couples TRBV5-4 to TRBJ2-7; D gene unclear. V was clipped by 4 bases and J by 5 bases, with 16 bases between them. The length of the CDR3 is 14 residues. Germline lookup yields CDR1 SGHNT and CDR2 YYREEE (reference sequence). DNA for the CDR3: TGTGCCAGCAGCCTAGACCCTCGGCCCGACGAGCAGTACTTC. This codes for CASSLDPRPDEQYF.

This chain joins TRBV2 and TRBJ2-5; 9 positions agree with TRBD2. The CDR3 sequence is 16 residues long. From germline, CDR1 is SNHLY and CDR2 FYNNEI. Trimming removed 0 bases from V and 2 bases from J; junction bases left unmatched: 4. The CDR3 reads CASSEAWREGQETQYF. CDR3 in DNA: TGTGCCAGCAGTGAAGCCTGGCGGGAGGGTCAAGAGACCCAGTACTTC.

In DNA form, the CDR3 reads TGTGCCAGCTCCCAGGGACTAGCAACCCTACAAGAGACCCAGTACTTC. It is translated as CASSQGLATLQETQYF. J is TRBJ2-5 and V is TRBV18; 9 nucleotides agree with TRBD2. The CDR3 is 16 amino acids. The V and J ends lost 6 bases and 2 bases, in that order; junction bases with no gene match: 10. Germline V lookup: CDR1 KGHSH, CDR2 LQKENI.

This sequence joins TRBV19 and TRBJ2-7; 11 nucleotides align to TRBD1. The CDR3 extends over 14 amino acids. The germline CDR1 and CDR2 sequences are LNHDA and SQIVND (reference sequence). Trimming at V came to 6 bases and at J to 1 base, leaving 2 bases not matched to a gene. This chain's CDR3 is CASSGQGASYEQYF. Here the CDR3 DNA reads TGTGCCAGTAGCGGACAGGGGGCTTCCTACGAGCAGTACTTC.

V is TRBV6-1 and J is TRBJ1-5; the match to TRBD1 covers 8 bases. With V trimmed by 3 bases and J by 6 bases, 7 bases remained unmatched. CDR1 and CDR2 (germline): MNHNS, SASEGT. The CDR3 runs to 15 residues. The CDR3 region has the DNA TGTGCCAGCAGTGAGGACAGGGCGCTGTTTCAGCCCCAGCATTTT. Its protein product is CASSEDRALFQPQHF.

This chain links TRBV10-3 with TRBJ1-5; tentatively, D is TRBD1 (5 bases). CDR1 is ENHRY, CDR2 SYGVKD, per germline. V was trimmed by 5 bases and J by 2 bases, leaving 10 bases between them. This CDR3 comprises 14 residues. The CDR3, as DNA: TGTGCCATCAGTCGAGGGGAGGGCAATCAGCCCCAGCATTTT. It codes for CAISRGEGNQPQHF.

This chain uses TRBV2 with TRBJ2-7; 10 nucleotides line up with TRBD1. Germline CDR1 and CDR2: SNHLY and FYNNEI. V lost 6 bases and J lost 6; bases outside the gene matches: 5. The CDR3 covers 13 residues. CDR3 sequence reads: CASSLGQGSEQYF. CDR3 DNA sequence: TGTGCCAGCAGCTTGGGACAGGGGAGCGAGCAGTACTTC.